This TCR beta chain was sequenced during a study of spatial heterogeneity in lung cancer. Noted time point: sample taken at primary tumor resection. The ends lost 6 bases at V and 0 bases at J; junction bases unmatched: 8. Germline-derived CDR1 and CDR2 are MNHEY and SVGEGT. The CDR3 has 16 residues. Using its own MiXCR run on the 5' RACE reads, TCRdb lists one record per CDR3 protein. The top ten hold 35% to 45% of the sample, which has tens of thousands of distinct CDR3 sequences, more than 10% seen once. Sequenced material: PBMCs, taken at surgery. The rearrangement joins TRBV6-2 or TRBV6-3 to TRBJ2-1; 7 positions match TRBD1. The sequence was obtained from a male donor with early-stage non-small cell lung cancer. CDR3 sequence reads: CASRESSGGSYNEQFF. The CDR3 DNA reads TGTGCCAGCAGGGAAAGTTCAGGGGGCTCCTACAATGAGCAGTTCTTC.